These 4 T cell receptor beta chains originate from one sample sequenced in a study of blood T cells in healthy people across ages. The use of a sample-barcoded 5' primer and a J-beta primer mix characterized a second PCR of 7 to 11 cycles. TCRdb redid the calling of the 5' RACE reads with MiXCR, one entry per CDR3 protein. The data show roughly 1,500,000 distinct CDR3 sequences, with about 43% seen just once and under 8% held by the top ten. The sample taken for sequencing was blood. These receptors came from a woman between 18 and 29 years old in good health.

This clonotype was picked up a small number of times. A read error may account for a junction end that differs from germline. The gene calls are TRBV4-2 and TRBJ2-1; D unclear. From germline, CDR1 is LGHNA and CDR2 YNFKEQ. CDR3 length: 16 residues. The CDR3 sequence: CASSQDPGLSFNEQFF. The CDR3 DNA follows: TGTGCCAGCAGCCAAGATCCGGGTCTCTCCTTCAATGAGCAGTTCTTC.

This clonotype was detected a few times. The chain combines TRBV20-1 with TRBJ1-6, with TRBD1 matching over 8 bases. V gave up 3 bases and J gave up 8 bases; unmatched junction bases: 12. CDR3 size: 16 residues. Germline-derived CDR1 and CDR2 are DFQATT and SNEGSKA (reference sequence). CDR3 sequence reads: CSASETDRGADSPLHF. Here the CDR3 DNA reads TGCAGTGCTAGCGAAACTGACAGGGGTGCCGATTCACCCCTCCACTTT.

With respect to this clonotype: Mismatch with germline at one junction end may stem from a read error. This chain connects TRBV10-3 to TRBJ2-1, with D possibly matching TRBD2 (5 bases). Germline V lookup: CDR1 ENHRY, CDR2 SYGVKD. This CDR3 has 15 residues. CDR3 region: CAISEELASYNGQFF. Written as DNA, the CDR3 is TGTGCCATCAGTGAGGAGCTAGCCTCCTACAATGGGCAGTTCTTC.

The rearrangement joins TRBV28 to TRBJ2-7; tentatively, D is TRBD1 or TRBD2 (5 bases each). V dropped 6 bases and J dropped 4 bases, with 13 bases sitting between them. This CDR3 region has 13 residues. Looked up from germline, CDR1 is MDHEN and CDR2 is SYDVKM. CDR3: CASRTGGYYEQYF. The CDR3 coding sequence is TGTGCCAGCAGAACAGGAGGATATTACGAGCAGTACTTC.